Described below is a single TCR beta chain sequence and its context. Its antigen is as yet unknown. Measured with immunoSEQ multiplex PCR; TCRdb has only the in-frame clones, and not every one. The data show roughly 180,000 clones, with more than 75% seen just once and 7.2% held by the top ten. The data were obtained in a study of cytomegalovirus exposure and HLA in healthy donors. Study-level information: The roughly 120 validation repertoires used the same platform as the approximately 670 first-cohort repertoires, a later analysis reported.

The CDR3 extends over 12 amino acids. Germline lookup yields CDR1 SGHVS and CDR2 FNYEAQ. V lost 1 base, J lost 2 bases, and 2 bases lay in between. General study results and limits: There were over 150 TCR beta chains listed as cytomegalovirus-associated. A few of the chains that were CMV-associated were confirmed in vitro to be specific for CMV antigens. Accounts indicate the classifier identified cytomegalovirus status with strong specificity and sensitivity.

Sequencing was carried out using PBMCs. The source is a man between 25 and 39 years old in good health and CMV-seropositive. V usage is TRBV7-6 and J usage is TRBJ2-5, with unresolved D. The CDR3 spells CASSLDQETQYF. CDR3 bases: TGTGCCAGCAGCTTAGATCAAGAGACCCAGTACTTC.